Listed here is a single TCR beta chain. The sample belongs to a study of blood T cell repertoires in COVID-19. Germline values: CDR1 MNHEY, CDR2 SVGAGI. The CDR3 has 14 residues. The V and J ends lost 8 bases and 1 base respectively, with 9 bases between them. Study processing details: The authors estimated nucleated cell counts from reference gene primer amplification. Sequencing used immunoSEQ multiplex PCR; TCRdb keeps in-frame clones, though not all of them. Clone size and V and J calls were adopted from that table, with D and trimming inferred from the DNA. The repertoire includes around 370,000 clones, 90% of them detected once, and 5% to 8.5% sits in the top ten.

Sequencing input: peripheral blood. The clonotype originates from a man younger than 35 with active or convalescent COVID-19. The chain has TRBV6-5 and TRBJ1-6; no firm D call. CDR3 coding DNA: TGTGCCAGCCGTCTGCGGTCCTATAATTCACCCCTCCACTTT. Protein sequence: CASRLRSYNSPLHF.